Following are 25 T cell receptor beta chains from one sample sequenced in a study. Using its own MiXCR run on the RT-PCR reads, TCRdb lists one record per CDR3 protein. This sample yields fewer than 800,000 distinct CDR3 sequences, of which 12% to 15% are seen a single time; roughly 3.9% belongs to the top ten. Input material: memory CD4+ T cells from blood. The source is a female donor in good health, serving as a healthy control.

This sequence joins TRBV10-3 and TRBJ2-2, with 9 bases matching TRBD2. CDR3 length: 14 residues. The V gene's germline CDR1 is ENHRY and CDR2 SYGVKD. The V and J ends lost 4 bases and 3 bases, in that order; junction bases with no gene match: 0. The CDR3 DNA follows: TGTGCCATCAGTGGACTAGCGGACACCGGGGAGCTGTTTTTT. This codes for CAISGLADTGELFF.

CDR3 region: CASQGVHTGELFF. CDR3 nucleotides: TGTGCCAGCCAGGGTGTGCACACCGGGGAGCTGTTTTTT. The chain joins TRBV6-4 to TRBJ2-2; possible D gene TRBD1, 5 bases. This CDR3 has 13 residues. Germline CDR1 and CDR2: MRHNA and SNTAGT. Trimming cost V 8 bases and J 3 bases, with 10 bases left between them.

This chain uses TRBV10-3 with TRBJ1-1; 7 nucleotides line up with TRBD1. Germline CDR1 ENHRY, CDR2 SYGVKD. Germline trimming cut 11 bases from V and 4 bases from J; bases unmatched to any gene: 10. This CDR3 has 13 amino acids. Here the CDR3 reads CASVTGHGTEAFF. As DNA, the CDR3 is TGTGCCTCCGTGACAGGGCACGGCACTGAAGCTTTCTTT.

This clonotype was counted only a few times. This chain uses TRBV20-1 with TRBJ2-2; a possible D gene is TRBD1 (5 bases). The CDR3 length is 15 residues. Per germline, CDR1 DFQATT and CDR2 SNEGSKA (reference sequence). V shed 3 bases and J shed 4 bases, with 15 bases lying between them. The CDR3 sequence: CSASRGRVGTGELFF. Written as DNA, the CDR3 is TGCAGTGCTAGCAGAGGCAGGGTAGGCACCGGGGAGCTGTTTTTT.

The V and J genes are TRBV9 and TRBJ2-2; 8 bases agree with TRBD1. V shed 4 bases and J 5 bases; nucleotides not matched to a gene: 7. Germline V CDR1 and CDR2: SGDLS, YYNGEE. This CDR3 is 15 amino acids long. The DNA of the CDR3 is TGTGCCAGCAGCTTCGGACAGGGTCAAACCGGGGAGCTGTTTTTT. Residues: CASSFGQGQTGELFF. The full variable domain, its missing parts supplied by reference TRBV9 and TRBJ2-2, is DSGVTQTPKHLITATGQRVTLRCSPRSGDLSVYWYQQSLDQGLQFLIQYYNGEERAKGNILERFSAQQFPDLHSELNLSSLELGDSALYFCASSFGQGQTGELFFGEGSRLTVL.

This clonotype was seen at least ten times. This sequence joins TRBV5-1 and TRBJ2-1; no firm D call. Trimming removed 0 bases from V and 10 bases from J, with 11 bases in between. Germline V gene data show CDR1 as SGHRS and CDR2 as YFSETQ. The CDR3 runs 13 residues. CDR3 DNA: TGCGCCAGCAGCTTGGCCGGGCAAAGCGAGCAGTTCTTC. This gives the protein CASSLAGQSEQFF.

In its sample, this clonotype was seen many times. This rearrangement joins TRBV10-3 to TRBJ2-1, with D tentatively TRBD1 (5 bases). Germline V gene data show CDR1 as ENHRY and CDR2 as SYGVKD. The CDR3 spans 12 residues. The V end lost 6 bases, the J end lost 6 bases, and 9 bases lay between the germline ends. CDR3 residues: CAIRPTGNEQFF. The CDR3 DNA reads TGTGCCATCAGGCCTACAGGCAATGAGCAGTTCTTC.

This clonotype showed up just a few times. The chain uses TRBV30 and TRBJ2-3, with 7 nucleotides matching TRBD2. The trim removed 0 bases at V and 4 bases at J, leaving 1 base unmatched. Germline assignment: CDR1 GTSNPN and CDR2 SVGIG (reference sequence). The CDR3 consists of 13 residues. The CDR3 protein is CAWSVRGADTQYF. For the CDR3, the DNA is TGTGCCTGGAGTGTACGGGGGGCAGATACGCAGTATTTT.

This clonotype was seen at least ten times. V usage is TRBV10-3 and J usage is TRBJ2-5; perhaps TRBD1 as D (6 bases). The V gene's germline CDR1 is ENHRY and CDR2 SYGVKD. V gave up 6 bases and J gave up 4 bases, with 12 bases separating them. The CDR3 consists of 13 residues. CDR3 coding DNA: TGTGCCATCAGCCCACAGGGTCCAGAGACCCAGTACTTC. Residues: CAISPQGPETQYF.

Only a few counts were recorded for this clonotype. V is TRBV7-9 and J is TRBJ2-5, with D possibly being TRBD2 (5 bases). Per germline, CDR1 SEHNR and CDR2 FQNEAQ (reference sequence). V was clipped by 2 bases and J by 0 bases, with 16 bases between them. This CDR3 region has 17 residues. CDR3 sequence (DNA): TGTGCCAGCAGCTTAAGGAGGACCCCGGAGGACCAAGAGACCCAGTACTTC. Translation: CASSLRRTPEDQETQYF.

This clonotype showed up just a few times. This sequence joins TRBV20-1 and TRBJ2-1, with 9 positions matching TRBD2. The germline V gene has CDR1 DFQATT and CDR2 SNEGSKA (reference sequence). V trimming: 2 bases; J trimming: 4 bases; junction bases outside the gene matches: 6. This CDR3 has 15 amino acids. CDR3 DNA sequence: TGCAGTGCTAGAACGGCTAGCGGGACGTACAATGAGCAGTTCTTC. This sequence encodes CSARTASGTYNEQFF.

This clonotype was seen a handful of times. The CDR3 is CASSPPSDRVGTDTQYF. The CDR3, as DNA: TGTGCCAGCTCACCACCGTCGGACAGAGTCGGCACAGATACGCAGTATTTT. The chain recombines TRBV18 with TRBJ2-3; D possibly corresponds to TRBD1 (6 bases). Germline CDR1 reads KGHSH; CDR2 reads LQKENI. This CDR3 region has 17 residues. Trimming pared 0 bases from V and 1 base from J, leaving 14 bases between.

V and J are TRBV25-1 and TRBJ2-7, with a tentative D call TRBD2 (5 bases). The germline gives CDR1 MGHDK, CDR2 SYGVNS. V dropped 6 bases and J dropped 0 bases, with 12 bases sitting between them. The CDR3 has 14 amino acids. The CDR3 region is CASSLLRDSYEQYF. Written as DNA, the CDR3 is TGTGCCAGCAGCCTACTCCGGGACTCCTACGAGCAGTACTTC.

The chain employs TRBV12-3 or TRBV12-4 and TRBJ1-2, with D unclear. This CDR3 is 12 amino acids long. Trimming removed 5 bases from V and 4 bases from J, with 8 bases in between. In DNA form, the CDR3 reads TGTGCCAGCAGTCCCCAGTTCTATGGCTACACCTTC. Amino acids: CASSPQFYGYTF.

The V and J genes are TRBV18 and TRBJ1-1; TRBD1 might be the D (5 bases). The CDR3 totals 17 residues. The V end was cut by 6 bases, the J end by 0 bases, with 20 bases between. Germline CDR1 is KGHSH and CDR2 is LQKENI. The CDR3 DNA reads TGTGCCAGCTCTCCGGGGCAGGGTGTTCGGCTGAACACTGAAGCTTTCTTT. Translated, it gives CASSPGQGVRLNTEAFF.

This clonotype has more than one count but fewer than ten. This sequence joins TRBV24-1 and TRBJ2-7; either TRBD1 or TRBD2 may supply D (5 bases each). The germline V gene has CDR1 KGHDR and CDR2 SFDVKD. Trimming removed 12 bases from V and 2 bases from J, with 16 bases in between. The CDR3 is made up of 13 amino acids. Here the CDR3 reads CALGAASTYEQYF. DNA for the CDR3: TGTGCCCTCGGGGCAGCATCTACCTACGAGCAGTACTTC.

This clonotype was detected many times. CDR3 residues: CASSQGAGINEQFF. The CDR3 region has the DNA TGTGCCAGCAGCCAAGGGGCAGGGATAAATGAGCAGTTCTTC. V and J are TRBV3-1 and TRBJ2-1; D is possibly TRBD1 (5 bases). With 1 base removed from V and 7 bases from J, the gap between germline ends came to 11 bases. Germline V gene data show CDR1 as LGHDT and CDR2 as YNNKEL (reference sequence). The CDR3 consists of 14 residues.

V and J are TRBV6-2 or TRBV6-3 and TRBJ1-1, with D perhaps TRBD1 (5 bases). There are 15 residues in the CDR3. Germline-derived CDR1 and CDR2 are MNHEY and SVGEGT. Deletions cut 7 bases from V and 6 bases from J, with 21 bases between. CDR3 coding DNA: TGTGCCAGCATCAGCCTCGTAAAGGGGCGGCCTGAAGCTTTCTTT. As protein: CASISLVKGRPEAFF.

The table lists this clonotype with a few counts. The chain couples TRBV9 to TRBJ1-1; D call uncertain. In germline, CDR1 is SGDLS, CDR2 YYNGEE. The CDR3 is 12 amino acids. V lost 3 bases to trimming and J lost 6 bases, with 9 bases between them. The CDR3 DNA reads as TGTGCCAGCAGCGGGAATCACGCTGAAGCTTTCTTT. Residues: CASSGNHAEAFF.

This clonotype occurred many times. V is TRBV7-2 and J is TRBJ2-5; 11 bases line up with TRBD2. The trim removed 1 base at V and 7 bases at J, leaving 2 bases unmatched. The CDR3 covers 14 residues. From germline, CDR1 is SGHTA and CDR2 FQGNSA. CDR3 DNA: TGTGCCAGCAGCTTAGACCTAGCGGGAGGGACCCAGTACTTC. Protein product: CASSLDLAGGTQYF.

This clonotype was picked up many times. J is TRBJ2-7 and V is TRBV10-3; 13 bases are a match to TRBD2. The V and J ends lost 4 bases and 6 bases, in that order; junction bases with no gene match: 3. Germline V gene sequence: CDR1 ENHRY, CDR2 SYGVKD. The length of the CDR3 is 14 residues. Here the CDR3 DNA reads TGTGCCATCAGTGGGACTAGCGGGAGAGTCGAGCAGTACTTC. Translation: CAISGTSGRVEQYF.

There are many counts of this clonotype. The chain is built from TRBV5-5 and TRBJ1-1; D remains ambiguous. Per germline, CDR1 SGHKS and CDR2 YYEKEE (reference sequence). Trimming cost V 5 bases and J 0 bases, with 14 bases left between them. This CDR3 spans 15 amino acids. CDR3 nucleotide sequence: TGTGCCAGCAGTCGACTTTACACCATGAACACTGAAGCTTTCTTT. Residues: CASSRLYTMNTEAFF.

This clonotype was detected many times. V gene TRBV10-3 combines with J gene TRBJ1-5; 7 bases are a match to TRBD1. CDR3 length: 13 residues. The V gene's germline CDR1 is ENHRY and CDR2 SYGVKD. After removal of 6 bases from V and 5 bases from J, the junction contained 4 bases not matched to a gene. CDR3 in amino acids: CAIRGTEDQPQHF. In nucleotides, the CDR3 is TGTGCCATCAGGGGGACAGAAGATCAGCCCCAGCATTTT.

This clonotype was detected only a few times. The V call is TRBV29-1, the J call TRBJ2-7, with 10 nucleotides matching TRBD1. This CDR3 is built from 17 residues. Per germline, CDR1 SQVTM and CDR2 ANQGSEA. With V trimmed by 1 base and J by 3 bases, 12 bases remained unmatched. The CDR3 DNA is TGCAGCGTTGAAGTGCCCTCCCCGGGACAGGGGATCTACGAGCAGTACTTC. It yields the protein CSVEVPSPGQGIYEQYF.

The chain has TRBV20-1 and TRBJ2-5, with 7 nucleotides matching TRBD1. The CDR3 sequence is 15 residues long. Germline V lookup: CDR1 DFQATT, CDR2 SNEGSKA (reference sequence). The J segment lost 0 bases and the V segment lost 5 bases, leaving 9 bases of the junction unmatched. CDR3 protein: CSALLPQGDQETQYF. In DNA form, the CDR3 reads TGCAGTGCTTTGCTTCCCCAGGGGGACCAAGAGACCCAGTACTTC.